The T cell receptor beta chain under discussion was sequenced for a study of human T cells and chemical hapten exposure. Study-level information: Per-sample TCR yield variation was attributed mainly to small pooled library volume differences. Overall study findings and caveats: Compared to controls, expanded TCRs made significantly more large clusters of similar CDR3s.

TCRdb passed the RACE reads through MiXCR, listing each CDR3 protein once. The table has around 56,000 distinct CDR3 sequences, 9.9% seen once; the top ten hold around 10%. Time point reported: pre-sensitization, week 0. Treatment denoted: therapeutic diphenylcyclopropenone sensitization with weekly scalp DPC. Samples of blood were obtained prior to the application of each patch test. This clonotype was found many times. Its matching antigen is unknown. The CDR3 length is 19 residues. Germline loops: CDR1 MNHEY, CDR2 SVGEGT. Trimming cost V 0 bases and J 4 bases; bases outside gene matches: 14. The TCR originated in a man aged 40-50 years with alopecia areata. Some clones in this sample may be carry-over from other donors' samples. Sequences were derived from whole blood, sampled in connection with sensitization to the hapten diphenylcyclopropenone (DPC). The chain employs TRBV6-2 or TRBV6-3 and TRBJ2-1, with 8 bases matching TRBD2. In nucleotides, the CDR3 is TGTGCCAGCAGTTACTCGAAAGGGGCGGGAGGACCATTTTACAATGAGCAGTTCTTC. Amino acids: CASSYSKGAGGPFYNEQFF.